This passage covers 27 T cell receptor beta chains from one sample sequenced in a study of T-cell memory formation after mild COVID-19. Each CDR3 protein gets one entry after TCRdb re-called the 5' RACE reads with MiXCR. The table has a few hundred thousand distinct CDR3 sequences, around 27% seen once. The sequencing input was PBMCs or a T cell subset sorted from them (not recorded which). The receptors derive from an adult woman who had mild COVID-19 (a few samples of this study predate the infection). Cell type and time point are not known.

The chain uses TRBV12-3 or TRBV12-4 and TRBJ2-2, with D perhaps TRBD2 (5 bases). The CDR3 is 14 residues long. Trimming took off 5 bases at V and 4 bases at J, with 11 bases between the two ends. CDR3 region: CASSLRVGTGELFF. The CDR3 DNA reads TGTGCCAGCAGTCTGCGGGTTGGCACCGGGGAGCTGTTTTTT.

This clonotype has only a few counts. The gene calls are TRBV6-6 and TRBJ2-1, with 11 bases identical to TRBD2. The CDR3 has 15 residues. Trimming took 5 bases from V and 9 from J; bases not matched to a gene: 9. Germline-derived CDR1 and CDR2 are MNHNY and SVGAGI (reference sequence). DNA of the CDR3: TGTGCCAGCAGTCCGACTAGCGGGACTGTCTCTGAGCAGTTCTTC. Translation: CASSPTSGTVSEQFF.

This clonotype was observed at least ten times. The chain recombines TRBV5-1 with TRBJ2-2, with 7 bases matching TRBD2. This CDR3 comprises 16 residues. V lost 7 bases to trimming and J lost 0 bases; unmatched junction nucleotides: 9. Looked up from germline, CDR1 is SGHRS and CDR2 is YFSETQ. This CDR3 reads CASLFSSGANTGELFF. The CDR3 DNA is TGCGCCAGCCTTTTTTCTAGCGGTGCGAACACCGGGGAGCTGTTTTTT.

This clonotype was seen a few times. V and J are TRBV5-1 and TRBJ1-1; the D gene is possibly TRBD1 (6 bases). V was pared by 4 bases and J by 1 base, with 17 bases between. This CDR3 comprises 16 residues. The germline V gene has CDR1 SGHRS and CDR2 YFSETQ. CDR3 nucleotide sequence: TGCGCCAGCAGCCCCCGGACAGCCGGGCCGAACACTGAAGCTTTCTTT. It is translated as CASSPRTAGPNTEAFF. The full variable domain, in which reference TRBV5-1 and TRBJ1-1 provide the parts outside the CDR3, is KAGVTQTPRYLIKTRGQQVTLSCSPISGHRSVSWYQQTPGQGLQFLFEYFSETQRNKGNFPGRFSGRQFSNSRSEMNVSTLELGDSALYLCASSPRTAGPNTEAFFGQGTRLTVV.

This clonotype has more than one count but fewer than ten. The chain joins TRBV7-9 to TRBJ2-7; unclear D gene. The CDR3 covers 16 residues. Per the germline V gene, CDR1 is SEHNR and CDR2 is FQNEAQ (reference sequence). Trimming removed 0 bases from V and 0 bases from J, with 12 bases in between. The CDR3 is CASSLAPGPSSYEQYF. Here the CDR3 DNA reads TGTGCCAGCAGCTTAGCCCCAGGTCCAAGCTCCTACGAGCAGTACTTC.

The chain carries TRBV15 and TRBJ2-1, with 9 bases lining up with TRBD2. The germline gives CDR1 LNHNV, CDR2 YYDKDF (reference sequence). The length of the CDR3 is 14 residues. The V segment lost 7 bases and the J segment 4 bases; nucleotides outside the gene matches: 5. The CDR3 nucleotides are TGTGCCACCACACAGCTAGCGGGATACAATGAGCAGTTCTTC. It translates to CATTQLAGYNEQFF. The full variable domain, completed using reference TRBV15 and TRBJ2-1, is DAMVIQNPRYQVTQFGKPVTLSCSQTLNHNVMYWYQQKSSQAPKLLFHYYDKDFNNEADTPDNFQSRRPNTSFCFLDIRSPGLGDTAMYLCATTQLAGYNEQFFGPGTRLTVL.

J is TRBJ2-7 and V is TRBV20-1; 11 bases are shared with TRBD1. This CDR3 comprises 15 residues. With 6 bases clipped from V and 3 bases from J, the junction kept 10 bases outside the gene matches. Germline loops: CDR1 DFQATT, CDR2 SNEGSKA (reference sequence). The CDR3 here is CSAAGTGGYLYEQYF. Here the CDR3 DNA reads TGCAGTGCCGCCGGGACAGGGGGTTACCTCTACGAGCAGTACTTC.

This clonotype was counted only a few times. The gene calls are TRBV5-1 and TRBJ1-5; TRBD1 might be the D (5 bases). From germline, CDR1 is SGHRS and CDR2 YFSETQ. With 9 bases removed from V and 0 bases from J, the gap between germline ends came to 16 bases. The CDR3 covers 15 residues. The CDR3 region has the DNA TGCGCCATCCCGGGACGCAGGTATAGCAATCAGCCCCAGCATTTT. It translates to CAIPGRRYSNQPQHF.

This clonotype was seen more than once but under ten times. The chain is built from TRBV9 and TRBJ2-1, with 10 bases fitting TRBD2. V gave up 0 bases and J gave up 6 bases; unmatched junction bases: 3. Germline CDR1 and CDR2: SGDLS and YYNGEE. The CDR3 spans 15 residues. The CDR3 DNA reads TGTGCCAGCAGCGTAGGTAGCGGGAGGTTCAATGAGCAGTTCTTC. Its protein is CASSVGSGRFNEQFF. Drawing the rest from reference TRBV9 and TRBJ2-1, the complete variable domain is DSGVTQTPKHLITATGQRVTLRCSPRSGDLSVYWYQQSLDQGLQFLIQYYNGEERAKGNILERFSAQQFPDLHSELNLSSLELGDSALYFCASSVGSGRFNEQFFGPGTRLTVL.

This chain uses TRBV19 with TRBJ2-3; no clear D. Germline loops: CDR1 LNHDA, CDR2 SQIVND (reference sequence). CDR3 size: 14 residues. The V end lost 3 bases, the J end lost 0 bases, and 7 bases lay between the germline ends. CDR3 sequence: CASSMTGSTDTQYF. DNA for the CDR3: TGTGCCAGTAGTATGACGGGTAGCACAGATACGCAGTATTTT.

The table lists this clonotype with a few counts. DNA for the CDR3: TGCAGTGCTAGGTCCGGCCGGGACGTACAAGAGACCCAGTACTTC. Its protein product is CSARSGRDVQETQYF. The J gene is TRBJ2-5, the V gene TRBV20-1; either TRBD1 or TRBD2 may supply D (5 bases each). This CDR3 contains 15 residues. Germline loops: CDR1 DFQATT, CDR2 SNEGSKA (reference sequence). Trimming stripped 3 bases from V and 2 bases from J, with 16 bases between.

The CDR3 DNA reads TGTGCCAGCAGTCCCCAGACAGGGCGATCTGAGAGCTACACCTTC. Translated, it gives CASSPQTGRSESYTF. V is TRBV27 and J is TRBJ1-2, with TRBD1 identical over 7 bases. Trimming cost V 5 bases and J 9 bases; bases outside gene matches: 15. This CDR3 is 15 amino acids long. CDR1 is MNHEY and CDR2 is SMNVEV in the germline V gene (reference sequence).

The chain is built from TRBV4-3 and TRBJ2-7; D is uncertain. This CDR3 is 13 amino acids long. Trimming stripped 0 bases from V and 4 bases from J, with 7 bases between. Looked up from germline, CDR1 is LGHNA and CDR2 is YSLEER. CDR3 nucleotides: TGCGCCAGCAGCCAAGAATTCGAATACGAGCAGTACTTC. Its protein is CASSQEFEYEQYF.

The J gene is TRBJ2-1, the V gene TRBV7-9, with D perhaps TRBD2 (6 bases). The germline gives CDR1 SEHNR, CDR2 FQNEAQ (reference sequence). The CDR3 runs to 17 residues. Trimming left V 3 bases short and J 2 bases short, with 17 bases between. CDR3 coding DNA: TGTGCCAGCAGCTTGGAGGGTTCGGACCGGCCCTACAATGAGCAGTTCTTC. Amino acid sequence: CASSLEGSDRPYNEQFF.

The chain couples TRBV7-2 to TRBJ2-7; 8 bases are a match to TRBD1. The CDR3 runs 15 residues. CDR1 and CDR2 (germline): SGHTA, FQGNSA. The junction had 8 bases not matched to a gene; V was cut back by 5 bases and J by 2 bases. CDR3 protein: CASSPPTGVTYEQYF. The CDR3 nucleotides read TGTGCCAGCAGCCCTCCGACAGGGGTAACCTACGAGCAGTACTTC.

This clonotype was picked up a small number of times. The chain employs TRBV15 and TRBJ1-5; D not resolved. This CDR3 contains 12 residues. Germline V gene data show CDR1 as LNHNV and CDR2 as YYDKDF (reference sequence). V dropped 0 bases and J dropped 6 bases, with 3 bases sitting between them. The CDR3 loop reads CATSRDLQPQHF. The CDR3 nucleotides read TGTGCCACCAGCAGAGATCTTCAGCCCCAGCATTTT. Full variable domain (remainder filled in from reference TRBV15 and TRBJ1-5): DAMVIQNPRYQVTQFGKPVTLSCSQTLNHNVMYWYQQKSSQAPKLLFHYYDKDFNNEADTPDNFQSRRPNTSFCFLDIRSPGLGDTAMYLCATSRDLQPQHFGDGTRLSIL.

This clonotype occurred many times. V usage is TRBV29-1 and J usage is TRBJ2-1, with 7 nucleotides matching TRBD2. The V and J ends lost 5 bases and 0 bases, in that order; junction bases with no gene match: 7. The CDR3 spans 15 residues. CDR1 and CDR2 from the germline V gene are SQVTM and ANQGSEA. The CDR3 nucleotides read TGCAGCGTTCTAGCGGAAGTAAGCTCCTACAATGAGCAGTTCTTC. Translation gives CSVLAEVSSYNEQFF.

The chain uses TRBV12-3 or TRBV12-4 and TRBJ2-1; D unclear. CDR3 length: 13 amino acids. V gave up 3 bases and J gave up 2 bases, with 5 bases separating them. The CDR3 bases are TGTGCCAGCAGTTTTACACCCTACAATGAGCAGTTCTTC. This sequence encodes CASSFTPYNEQFF.

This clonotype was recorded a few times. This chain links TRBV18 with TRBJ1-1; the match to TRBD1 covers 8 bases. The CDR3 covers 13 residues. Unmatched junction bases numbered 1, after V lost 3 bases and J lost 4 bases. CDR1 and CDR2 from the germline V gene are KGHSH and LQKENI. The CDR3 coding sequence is TGTGCCAGCTCACCGACAGGGGCCACTGAAGCTTTCTTT. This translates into CASSPTGATEAFF.

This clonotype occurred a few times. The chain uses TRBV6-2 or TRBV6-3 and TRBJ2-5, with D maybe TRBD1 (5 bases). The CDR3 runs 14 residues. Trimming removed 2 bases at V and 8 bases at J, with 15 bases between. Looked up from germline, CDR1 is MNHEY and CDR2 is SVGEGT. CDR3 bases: TGTGCCAGCAGTTACGGGGCAGACAGAGAAACCCAGTACTTC. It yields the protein CASSYGADRETQYF.

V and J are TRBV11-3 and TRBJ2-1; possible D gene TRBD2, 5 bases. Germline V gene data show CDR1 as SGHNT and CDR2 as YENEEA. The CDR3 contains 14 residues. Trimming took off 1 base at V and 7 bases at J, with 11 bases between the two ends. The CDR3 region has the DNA TGTGCCAGCAGCTTAGGAGGGCCGGGGAATGAGCAGTTCTTC. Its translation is CASSLGGPGNEQFF.

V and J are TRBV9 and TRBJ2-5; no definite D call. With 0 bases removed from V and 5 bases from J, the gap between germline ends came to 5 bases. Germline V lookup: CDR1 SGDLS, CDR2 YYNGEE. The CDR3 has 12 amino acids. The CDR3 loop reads CASSVVWETQYF. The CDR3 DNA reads TGTGCCAGCAGCGTAGTCTGGGAGACCCAGTACTTC.

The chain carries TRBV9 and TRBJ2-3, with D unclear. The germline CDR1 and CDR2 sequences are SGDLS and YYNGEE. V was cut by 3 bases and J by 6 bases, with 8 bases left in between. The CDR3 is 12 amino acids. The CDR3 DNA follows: TGTGCCAGCAGCGGCGGCGATGATACGCAGTATTTT. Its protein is CASSGGDDTQYF.

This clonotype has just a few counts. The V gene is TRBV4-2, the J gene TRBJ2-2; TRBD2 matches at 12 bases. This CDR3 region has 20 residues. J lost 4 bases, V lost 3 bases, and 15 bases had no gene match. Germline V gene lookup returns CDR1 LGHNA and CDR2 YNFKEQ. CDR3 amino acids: CASSHASRASGRAGTGELFF. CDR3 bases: TGTGCCAGCAGCCACGCAAGCCGTGCTAGCGGGAGGGCCGGCACCGGGGAGCTGTTTTTT.

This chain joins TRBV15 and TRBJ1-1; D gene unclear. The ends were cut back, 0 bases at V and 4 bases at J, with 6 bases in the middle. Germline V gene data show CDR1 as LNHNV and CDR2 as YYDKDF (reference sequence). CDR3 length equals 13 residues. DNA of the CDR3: TGTGCCACCAGCAGAGATCGAGGCACTGAAGCTTTCTTT. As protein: CATSRDRGTEAFF.

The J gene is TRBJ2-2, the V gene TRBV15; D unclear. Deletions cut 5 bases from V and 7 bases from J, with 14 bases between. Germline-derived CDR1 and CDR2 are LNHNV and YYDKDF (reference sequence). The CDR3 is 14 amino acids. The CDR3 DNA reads TGTGCCACCAGCGACTGGGCCGAAAACGGGGAGCTGTTTTTT. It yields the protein CATSDWAENGELFF.

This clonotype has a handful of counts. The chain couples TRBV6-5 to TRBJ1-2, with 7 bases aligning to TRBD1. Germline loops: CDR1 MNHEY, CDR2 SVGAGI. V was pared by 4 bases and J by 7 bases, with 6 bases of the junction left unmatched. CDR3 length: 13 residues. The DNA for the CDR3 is TGTGCCAGCAGTTCGACAGGGTCTAGTGGCTACACCTTC. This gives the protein CASSSTGSSGYTF.